The source of this TCR beta chain is a study of blood T cell repertoires in COVID-19. CDR1 and CDR2 from the germline V gene are MNHNY and SVGAGI (reference sequence). V trimming: 2 bases; J trimming: 2 bases; junction bases outside the gene matches: 5. CDR3 length equals 16 residues. Assay: immunoSEQ multiplex PCR; the TCRdb copy retains only in-frame clones and omits some. The table has tens of thousands of clones, around nine tenths seen once. The source is a man aged 45 to 65 with active COVID-19. Specimen: peripheral blood. This chain joins TRBV6-6 and TRBJ2-5; 10 bases are a match to TRBD2. CDR3 region: CASSYPIAGGQETQYF. The CDR3 DNA sequence: TGTGCCAGCAGTTACCCGATAGCGGGGGGACAAGAGACCCAGTACTTC.